This is a list of T cell receptor beta chains from one sample in a study of T cells after yellow fever vaccination. Each CDR3 protein is one row after TCRdb ran MiXCR on the 5' RACE reads. This table has under 30,000 distinct CDR3 sequences, around 4.6% appearing once. The starting material was CD8+ T cells sorted from PBMCs, obtained 10 days after the yellow fever booster vaccination. The origin of the receptors is a man younger than 45 who received the YFV17D yellow fever vaccine. Both conserved end residues are part of each CDR3. D genes are given only for firm matches. Not all rows give a size; the values are once, few, many and, for expanded clones, a class.

V	size	D	J	CDR3	DNA
TRBV20-1	many	TRBD1	TRBJ1-5	CSALDRDDSQPQHF	TGCAGTGCCCTGGACAGGGATGATAGTCAGCCCCAGCATTTT
TRBV28	.	TRBD2	TRBJ2-1	CAPDEMTSGGRNEQFF	TGTGCCCCCGATGAAATGACTAGCGGGGGACGGAATGAGCAGTTCTTC
TRBV7-8	many	TRBD1	TRBJ2-7	CASSLGGQESYEQYF	TGTGCCAGCAGCTTAGGGGGACAGGAATCCTACGAGCAGTACTTC
TRBV27	many	.	TRBJ2-1	CASSTYTTGHRSYNEQFF	TGTGCCAGCAGCACATACACTACAGGGCATCGATCCTACAATGAGCAGTTCTTC
TRBV30	many	TRBD1	TRBJ2-7	CAWERDSYEQYF	TGTGCCTGGGAGAGGGACAGTTACGAGCAGTACTTC
TRBV15	.	.	TRBJ1-5	CATSRDRQKTQPQHF	TGTGCCACCAGCAGAGACCGACAGAAAACTCAGCCCCAGCATTTT
TRBV9	many	.	TRBJ2-1	CASSVGPEQFF	TGTGCCAGCAGTGTAGGCCCTGAGCAGTTCTTC
TRBV20-1	many	.	TRBJ1-1	CSSTENTEAFF	TGCAGTTCGACTGAGAACACTGAAGCTTTCTTT
TRBV6-4	many	TRBD2	TRBJ2-2	CASSRSGLAGITGELFF	TGTGCCAGCAGTCGGTCTGGACTAGCGGGAATAACCGGGGAGCTGTTTTTT
TRBV7-7	many	TRBD2	TRBJ2-1	CASSSGTSGRNEQFF	TGTGCTAGCAGCTCGGGGACTAGCGGGAGAAATGAGCAGTTCTTC
TRBV6-1	many	TRBD1	TRBJ1-2	CASSPQGTYGYTF	TGTGCCAGCAGCCCACAGGGGACCTATGGCTACACCTTC
TRBV7-9	many	TRBD1	TRBJ1-6	CASSLRGTGAYNSPLHF	TGTGCCAGCAGCCTCCGGGGGACAGGGGCCTATAATTCACCCCTCCACTTT
TRBV6-5	many	.	TRBJ2-7	CASSHRGSEQYF	TGTGCCAGCAGTCACCGGGGTTCTGAGCAGTACTTC
TRBV20-1	many	.	TRBJ2-7	CSARRQSSYEQYF	TGCAGTGCTAGGAGGCAGAGCTCCTACGAGCAGTACTTC
TRBV5-1	many	TRBD2	TRBJ2-7	CASSWTSGIEQYF	TGCGCAAGCAGCTGGACTAGCGGGATTGAGCAGTACTTC
TRBV9	many	.	TRBJ2-3	CASSVGVTQYF	TGTGCCAGCAGCGTAGGGGTTACGCAGTATTTT
TRBV27	many	TRBD1	TRBJ2-1	CASSSSGTGDDEQFF	TGTGCCAGCAGTTCCTCCGGGACAGGGGATGATGAGCAGTTCTTC
TRBV3-1	.	TRBD2	TRBJ2-1	CASSKTGTSVSYNEQFF	TGTGCCTCCTCCAAGACGGGGACTAGCGTTTCCTACAATGAGCAGTTCTTC
TRBV7-9	many	TRBD2	TRBJ2-2	CALWALADTGELFF	TGTGCCCTCTGGGCACTAGCGGACACCGGGGAGCTGTTTTTT
TRBV5-6	many	TRBD2	TRBJ2-7	CASSYLTSGPLGEQYF	TGTGCCAGCAGCTACCTGACTAGCGGTCCGCTAGGCGAGCAGTACTTC
TRBV19	many	.	TRBJ2-1	CASSMVSGFDEQFF	TGTGCCAGTAGTATGGTGTCCGGTTTCGATGAGCAGTTCTTC
TRBV15	.	TRBD2	TRBJ2-1	CATSTEPTSGKQFF	TGTGCCACCAGCACCGAACCGACTAGCGGGAAGCAGTTCTTC
TRBV12-3/TRBV12-4	many	TRBD2	TRBJ2-1	CASSLLAGGFGNEQFF	TGTGCCAGCAGTTTGCTAGCGGGAGGATTCGGGAATGAGCAGTTCTTC
TRBV15	many	.	TRBJ2-2	CATSRYIGTPNTGELFF	TGTGCCACCAGCAGATATATAGGGACACCGAACACCGGGGAGCTGTTTTTT
TRBV4-2	.	.	TRBJ1-1	CASSQGGNTEAFF	TGTGCCAGCAGCCAAGGGGGGAACACTGAAGCTTTCTTT
TRBV27	few	TRBD2	TRBJ2-4	CASSFLAGGHEAKNIQYF	TGTGCCAGCAGTTTCTTAGCGGGAGGCCACGAGGCCAAAAACATTCAGTACTTC
TRBV7-2	many	.	TRBJ2-4	CASSYSRYIQYF	TGTGCCAGCAGCTATAGTAGATACATTCAGTACTTC